Listed below are T cell receptor beta chains from one sample, sequenced in a study of blood T cells in healthy people across ages. TCRdb passed the 5' RACE reads through MiXCR, listing each CDR3 protein once. The table includes approximately 600,000 distinct CDR3 sequences, approximately 59% detected once. Sequencing was carried out using blood. The receptor set was obtained from a man aged 55 to 70 in good health. CDR3s include the opening cysteine and the closing phenylalanine or tryptophan. A D gene is named only where the DNA matches it firmly. Size tells how often a clone was seen (once, few, many) or the class of an expanded clone, and some rows leave it out.

D,V,J,size,CDR3,DNA
TRBD2,TRBV28,TRBJ2-5,few,CASSPYPKAGGPETQYF,TGTGCCAGCAGTCCCTACCCGAAGGCGGGGGGGCCAGAGACCCAGTACTTC
TRBD2,TRBV27,TRBJ2-3,few,CASRLAGIENPRKQYF,TGTGCCAGCAGACTAGCGGGGATAGAAAACCCAAGGAAGCAGTATTTT
.,TRBV18,TRBJ2-7,.,CASSTDFYEQYF,TGTGCCAGCTCAACGGACTTCTACGAGCAGTACTTC
.,TRBV11-2,TRBJ2-1,once,CASSSTRGGYYNEQFF,TGTGCCAGCAGCTCGACCCGCGGGGGCTACTACAATGAGCAGTTCTTC
TRBD1,TRBV4-1,TRBJ2-1,.,CASSITTGWDNEQFF,TGTGCCAGCAGCATAACGACAGGGTGGGACAATGAGCAGTTCTTC
TRBD2,TRBV29-1,TRBJ2-1,.,CSVATSGGLNEQFF,TGCAGCGTCGCAACTAGCGGGGGTCTCAATGAGCAGTTCTTC
.,TRBV20-1,TRBJ2-3,.,CSAPLSASTDTQYF,TGCAGTGCCCCCCTATCCGCTAGCACAGATACGCAGTATTTT
TRBD1,TRBV4-2,TRBJ1-6,few,CASSTIPGQGFSPLHF,TGTGCCAGCAGCACAATCCCGGGACAGGGGTTTTCACCCCTCCACTTT
TRBD2,TRBV7-2,TRBJ2-5,few,CASSLVLAGGPGETQYF,TGTGCCAGCAGCTTAGTACTAGCGGGGGGGCCCGGGGAGACCCAGTACTTC
TRBD2,TRBV20-1,TRBJ2-3,.,CSAPRLIAGLGPDTQYF,TGCAGTGCCCCGCGTTTAATAGCGGGGTTGGGTCCAGATACGCAGTATTTT
.,TRBV3-1,TRBJ1-6,.,CASSQDTTSNSPLHF,TGTGCCAGCAGCCAAGACACGACCTCCAATTCACCCCTCCACTTT
TRBD1,TRBV6-2/TRBV6-3,TRBJ2-5,.,CASIGRDRGPSEQYF,TGTGCCAGCATCGGCCGTGATAGGGGGCCGAGTGAGCAGTACTTC
TRBD2,TRBV7-2,TRBJ2-2,once,CASSDRGGLGGELFF,TGTGCCAGCAGCGACCGGGGGGGCCTGGGCGGGGAGCTGTTTTTT
TRBD1,TRBV5-4,TRBJ2-5,.,CASRSWTGQETQYF,TGTGCCAGCAGAAGCTGGACAGGTCAAGAGACCCAGTACTTC